These 23 T cell receptor beta chains originate from one sample sequenced in a study of blood T cell repertoires in COVID-19. Sequenced by immunoSEQ multiplex PCR; TCRdb stores in-frame clones only, minus some. The top ten hold 28% of the sample, which has tens of thousands of clones, 85% to 90% seen once. Sequenced material: peripheral blood. Receptors were obtained from a human donor in a cohort sampled during active COVID-19.

The V call is TRBV7-7, the J call TRBJ2-2; tentative D call: TRBD2 (5 bases). Germline V CDR1 and CDR2: SSHAT, FNYEAQ (reference sequence). The CDR3 is 14 residues long. V lost 5 bases and J 7 bases, leaving 14 bases between the germline ends. The CDR3 bases are TGTGCCAGCAGCGTTACTAGGGAGAACGGGGAGCTGTTTTTT. Translation gives CASSVTRENGELFF. Combining the CDR3 with reference TRBV7-7 and TRBJ2-2 gives the whole variable domain GAGVSQSPRYKVTKRGQDVTLRCDPISSHATLYWYQQALGQGPEFLTYFNYEAQPDKSGLPSDRFSAERPEGSISTLTIQRTEQRDSAMYRCASSVTRENGELFFGEGSRLTVL.

The chain couples TRBV2 to TRBJ2-5; 9 bases map to TRBD2. After removal of 6 bases from V and 2 bases from J, the junction contained 7 bases not matched to a gene. Per the germline V gene, CDR1 is SNHLY and CDR2 is FYNNEI. The CDR3 sequence is 15 residues long. DNA of the CDR3: TGTGCCAGCAGGTGGCAGCTAGCGGGACAAGAGACCCAGTACTTC. Its translation: CASRWQLAGQETQYF.

The V call is TRBV11-2, the J call TRBJ2-2; D not certain. CDR1 and CDR2 from the germline V gene are SGHAT and FQNNGV. Deletions cut 2 bases from V and 3 bases from J, with 4 bases between. The CDR3 runs to 13 residues. CDR3 coding DNA: TGTGCCAGCAGCTTAACGGACACCGGGGAGCTGTTTTTT. Protein product: CASSLTDTGELFF.

The chain couples TRBV3-1 (or the pseudogene TRBV3-2) to TRBJ1-2; TRBD1 is a possible D gene (6 bases). Germline assignment: CDR1 LGHDT and CDR2 YNNKEL (reference sequence). The CDR3 sequence is 15 residues long. V lost 1 base to trimming and J lost 4 bases, with 13 bases between them. CDR3 sequence reads: CASSQGAGAGYGYTF. DNA for the CDR3: TGTGCCAGCAGCCAAGGGGCGGGGGCCGGCTATGGCTACACCTTC.

The chain combines TRBV6-5 with TRBJ2-6; D gene uncertain. The CDR3 runs 15 residues. Germline values: CDR1 MNHEY, CDR2 SVGAGI. Trimming pared 5 bases from V and 1 base from J, leaving 9 bases between. CDR3 DNA: TGTGCCAGCAGTACCGGCGGTTCTGGGGCCAACGTCCTGACTTTC. Its translation is CASSTGGSGANVLTF.

The chain recombines TRBV5-4 with TRBJ1-2, with 7 positions matching TRBD1. V was clipped by 0 bases and J by 8 bases; unmatched bases: 7. The CDR3 has 14 amino acids. CDR1 is SGHNT, CDR2 YYREEE, per germline (reference sequence). CDR3 sequence reads: CASSLVGGGRGYTF. The CDR3 DNA is TGTGCCAGCAGCTTGGTAGGGGGCGGTCGGGGCTACACCTTC. Based on the CDR3 plus reference TRBV5-4 and TRBJ1-2, the full variable domain is ETGVTQSPTHLIKTRGQQVTLRCSSQSGHNTVSWYQQALGQGPQFIFQYYREEENGRGNFPPRFSGLQFPNYSSELNVNALELDDSALYLCASSLVGGGRGYTFGSGTRLTVV.

The rearrangement uses TRBV7-9 and TRBJ1-4; 8 bases map to TRBD1. With V trimmed by 7 bases and J by 6 bases, 7 bases remained unmatched. CDR3 length: 14 residues. From germline, CDR1 is SEHNR and CDR2 FQNEAQ (reference sequence). The CDR3 loop reads CASNSGGNDEKLFF. In nucleotides, the CDR3 is TGTGCCAGCAACTCAGGGGGCAATGATGAAAAACTGTTTTTT. Supplemented by reference TRBV7-9 and TRBJ1-4, the full variable domain reads DTGVSQNPRHKITKRGQNVTFRCDPISEHNRLYWYRQTLGQGPEFLTYFQNEAQLEKSRLLSDRFSAERPKGSFSTLEIQRTEQGDSAMYLCASNSGGNDEKLFFGSGTQLSVL.

V gene TRBV6-1 combines with J gene TRBJ1-2, with 7 bases that match TRBD1. This CDR3 comprises 14 residues. The trim removed 5 bases at V and 3 bases at J, leaving 6 bases unmatched. Germline V gene lookup returns CDR1 MNHNS and CDR2 SASEGT. The CDR3 protein is CASSSNRGHYGYTF. CDR3 coding DNA: TGTGCCAGCAGTTCTAACAGGGGTCACTATGGCTACACCTTC.

This chain connects TRBV28 to TRBJ2-1; 9 bases are shared with TRBD2. This CDR3 is 15 amino acids long. The germline gives CDR1 MDHEN, CDR2 SYDVKM. With 5 bases clipped from V and 4 bases from J, the junction kept 6 bases outside the gene matches. In DNA, the CDR3 is TGTGCCAGCAGTCCCGCGGGAGGGCCTTACAATGAGCAGTTCTTC. It codes for CASSPAGGPYNEQFF.

The sample holds a few counts of this clone. Written as DNA, the CDR3 is TGTGCCAGCAGCGCGGGGACGGGATCTGGAAACACCATATATTTT. It encodes CASSAGTGSGNTIYF. This chain connects TRBV3-1 (or the pseudogene TRBV3-2) to TRBJ1-3, with D perhaps matching TRBD1 (5 bases). Germline V gives CDR1 LGHDT, CDR2 YNNKEL (reference sequence). Trimming pared 5 bases from V and 1 base from J, leaving 12 bases between. CDR3 length: 15 amino acids.

The V gene is TRBV5-8, the J gene TRBJ2-5, with D possibly TRBD1 on 6 matching bases. V lost 4 bases and J 7 bases, leaving 17 bases between the germline ends. The CDR3 runs to 14 residues. Germline V lookup: CDR1 SGHTS, CDR2 YDEGEE. The CDR3: CASSPQGFRPTQYF. CDR3 sequence (DNA): TGTGCCAGCAGCCCACAGGGATTTCGGCCGACCCAGTACTTC.

This chain joins TRBV7-9 and TRBJ2-2, with D possibly matching TRBD2 (6 bases). Germline lookup yields CDR1 SEHNR and CDR2 FQNEAQ (reference sequence). V shed 4 bases and J shed 9 bases, with 15 bases lying between them. The CDR3 length is 14 residues. The CDR3 reads CASSSGTGDRELFF. In nucleotides, the CDR3 is TGTGCCAGCAGCTCCGGGACGGGAGACCGGGAGCTGTTTTTT.

The genes are TRBV4-1 and TRBJ2-7, with 8 positions matching TRBD2. This CDR3 contains 16 residues. V gave up 4 bases and J gave up 3 bases; unmatched junction bases: 11. The germline V gene has CDR1 MGHRA and CDR2 YSYEKL. The CDR3 DNA is TGCGCCAGCAGCCCTGACTCGGGCAGCGGGAGCTACGAGCAGTACTTC. Protein product: CASSPDSGSGSYEQYF.

The V and J genes are TRBV18 and TRBJ2-7; 8 bases agree with TRBD2. Trimming removed 5 bases from V and 3 bases from J; junction bases left unmatched: 6. Germline-derived CDR1 and CDR2 are KGHSH and LQKENI. The CDR3 spans 14 residues. CDR3 DNA sequence: TGTGCCAGCTCATTAACCGGGACTAGCTACGAGCAGTACTTC. Protein sequence: CASSLTGTSYEQYF.

The V and J genes are TRBV6-6 and TRBJ2-7, with TRBD2 matching over 13 bases. This CDR3 spans 15 amino acids. With V trimmed by 5 bases and J by 0 bases, 1 base remained unmatched. CDR1 and CDR2 (germline): MNHNY, SVGAGI (reference sequence). The CDR3 spells CASSGTSGNSYEQYF. CDR3 DNA sequence: TGTGCCAGCAGTGGGACTAGCGGGAACTCCTACGAGCAGTACTTC.

This clone occurred once. The rearrangement uses TRBV6-5 and TRBJ2-7, with D maybe TRBD1 (5 bases). Germline CDR1 MNHEY, CDR2 SVGAGI. V was shortened by 2 bases and J by 2 bases, with 16 bases between the two germline ends. This CDR3 comprises 16 residues. In nucleotides, the CDR3 is TGTGCCAGCAGTTACAAGAGACAGTACATCACCTACGAGCAGTACTTC. It yields the protein CASSYKRQYITYEQYF.

The rearrangement uses TRBV3-1 (or the pseudogene TRBV3-2) and TRBJ1-3; no firm D call. Germline V gene data show CDR1 as LGHDT and CDR2 as YNNKEL (reference sequence). V was shortened by 2 bases and J by 2 bases, with 16 bases between the two germline ends. The CDR3 extends over 17 amino acids. The CDR3 is CASSQLGGEGPGNTIYF. The CDR3 DNA reads as TGTGCCAGCAGCCAACTTGGAGGTGAGGGCCCTGGAAACACCATATATTTT.

The CDR3 region has the DNA TGTGCCAGCAGCGTGGACAGCTCCTATAATTCACCCCTCCACTTT. It yields the protein CASSVDSSYNSPLHF. The chain joins TRBV9 to TRBJ1-6; tentatively, D is TRBD1 (6 bases). Per germline, CDR1 SGDLS and CDR2 YYNGEE. The V end was cut by 2 bases, the J end by 0 bases, with 6 bases between. This CDR3 has 15 amino acids.

The J gene is TRBJ1-5, the V gene TRBV28; D possibly corresponds to TRBD1 (6 bases). The length of the CDR3 is 18 residues. Trimming stripped 2 bases from V and 2 bases from J, with 19 bases between. In germline, CDR1 is MDHEN, CDR2 SYDVKM. DNA for the CDR3: TGTGCCAGCAGTTTAAGTACAGGGCAACAGGGTGGCAATCAGCCCCAGCATTTT. It encodes CASSLSTGQQGGNQPQHF.

This clone has only a few counts. This sequence joins TRBV5-4 and TRBJ2-5; the D is unclear. The CDR3 extends over 15 amino acids. V dropped 0 bases and J dropped 1 base, with 10 bases sitting between them. Per the germline V gene, CDR1 is SGHNT and CDR2 is YYREEE (reference sequence). As DNA, the CDR3 is TGTGCCAGCAGCTTGGCGGTGGGCAGCCAAGAGACCCAGTACTTC. Translating gives CASSLAVGSQETQYF.

This chain connects TRBV3-1 (or the pseudogene TRBV3-2) to TRBJ2-1; D may be TRBD2 (6 bases). Trimming left V 2 bases short and J 2 bases short, with 10 bases between. The CDR3 covers 15 residues. The germline V gene encodes CDR1 LGHDT and CDR2 YNNKEL (reference sequence). CDR3 residues: CASSQSSGPYNEQFF. DNA of the CDR3: TGTGCCAGCAGCCAAAGTAGCGGTCCCTACAATGAGCAGTTCTTC.

The chain carries TRBV28 and TRBJ1-2, with TRBD1 matching over 7 bases. From germline, CDR1 is MDHEN and CDR2 SYDVKM. Trimming at V came to 5 bases and at J to 4 bases, leaving 7 bases not matched to a gene. The length of the CDR3 is 14 residues. CDR3 residues: CASSPDRNPYGYTF. The DNA of the CDR3 is TGTGCCAGCAGTCCGGACAGGAACCCCTATGGCTACACCTTC.

This clone was found a few times. This chain uses TRBV4-1 with TRBJ2-1, with 7 bases identical to TRBD1. The CDR3 covers 16 residues. Germline-derived CDR1 and CDR2 are MGHRA and YSYEKL. V dropped 5 bases and J dropped 1; count of bases not matched to a gene: 8. The CDR3 region has the DNA TGCGCCAGCAGCATGAACAGGGGCCTTTCCTACAATGAGCAGTTCTTC. Encoded protein: CASSMNRGLSYNEQFF.